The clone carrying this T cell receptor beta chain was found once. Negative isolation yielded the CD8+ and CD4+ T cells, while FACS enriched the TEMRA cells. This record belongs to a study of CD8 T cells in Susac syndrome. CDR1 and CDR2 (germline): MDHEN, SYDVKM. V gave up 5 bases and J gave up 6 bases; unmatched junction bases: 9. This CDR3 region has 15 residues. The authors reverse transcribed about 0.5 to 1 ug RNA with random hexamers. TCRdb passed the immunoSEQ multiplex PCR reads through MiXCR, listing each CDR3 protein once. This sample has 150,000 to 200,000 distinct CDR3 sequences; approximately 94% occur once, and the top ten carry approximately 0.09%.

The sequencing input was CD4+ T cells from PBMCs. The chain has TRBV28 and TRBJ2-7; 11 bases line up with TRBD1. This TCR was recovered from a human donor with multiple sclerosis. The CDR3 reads CASSLTRTGGGEQYF. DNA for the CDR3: TGTGCCAGCAGTCTTACCAGGACAGGGGGCGGCGAGCAGTACTTC. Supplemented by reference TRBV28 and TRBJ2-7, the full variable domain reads DVKVTQSSRYLVKRTGEKVFLECVQDMDHENMFWYRQDPGLGLRLIYFSYDVKMKEKGDIPEGYSVSREKKERFSLILESASTNQTSMYLCASSLTRTGGGEQYFGPGTRLTVT.